This entry lists 27 T cell receptor beta chains sequenced from one sample in a study of CD8 T cells in ankylosing spondylitis. One entry per CDR3 protein, called by TCRdb with MiXCR from the 5' RACE reads. The sample yields about 140,000 distinct CDR3 sequences, more than 7% seen once. The sequencing sample was made of synovial fluid, either unsorted or a sorted T cell fraction (not recorded which). These receptors came from a male donor with ankylosing spondylitis.

This clonotype was counted at least ten times. The chain uses TRBV12-3 or TRBV12-4 and TRBJ1-2, with D tentatively TRBD1 (6 bases). The CDR3 totals 14 residues. Trimming cost V 6 bases and J 10 bases, with 21 bases left between them. CDR3 nucleotide sequence: TGTGCCAGCAGCCGAGCAGGGGCGGTCGAGAACTACACCTTC. Its translation is CASSRAGAVENYTF.

This chain joins TRBV19 and TRBJ2-3, with D maybe TRBD1 (6 bases). This CDR3 is built from 16 residues. V gave up 3 bases and J gave up 1 base, with 14 bases separating them. Germline V gives CDR1 LNHDA, CDR2 SQIVND (reference sequence). DNA for the CDR3: TGTGCCAGTAGTATGATCCCAGGGGAAGGCACAGATACGCAGTATTTT. The encoded protein is CASSMIPGEGTDTQYF.

This clonotype was detected a few times. The gene calls are TRBV29-1 and TRBJ1-2; D ambiguous. V gave up 4 bases and J gave up 10 bases, with 19 bases separating them. Germline assignment: CDR1 SQVTM and CDR2 ANQGSEA. The CDR3 runs 13 residues. In DNA, the CDR3 is TGCAGCGTTGGGTGGGGTGCAGTCCGGGACTACACCTTC. Translation: CSVGWGAVRDYTF.

This clonotype was picked up a small number of times. V usage is TRBV15 and J usage is TRBJ2-2; D might be TRBD2 (5 bases). The germline CDR1 and CDR2 sequences are LNHNV and YYDKDF (reference sequence). Trimming pared 1 base from V and 1 base from J, leaving 7 bases between. This CDR3 has 15 residues. CDR3 in amino acids: CATSRGGENTGELFF. CDR3 bases: TGTGCCACCAGCAGAGGGGGAGAGAACACCGGGGAGCTGTTTTTT.

This clonotype was observed many times. The chain links TRBV23-1 to TRBJ2-3; 8 bases line up with TRBD1. TRBV23-1 is known as an ORF, though its function is uncertain. Trimming at V came to 4 bases and at J to 2 bases, leaving 5 bases not matched to a gene. CDR3 length: 15 amino acids. In nucleotides, the CDR3 is TGCGCCAGCAGTCCCGGACAGGGCAACACAGATACGCAGTATTTT. It encodes CASSPGQGNTDTQYF.

As DNA, the CDR3 is TGTGCCTGGAGTGTACAGGGCCACACCGGGGAGCTGTTTTTT. This codes for CAWSVQGHTGELFF. The chain joins TRBV30 to TRBJ2-2; D is possibly TRBD1 (6 bases). This CDR3 has 14 residues. The V gene's germline CDR1 is GTSNPN and CDR2 SVGIG (reference sequence). Trimming stripped 0 bases from V and 3 bases from J, with 8 bases between.

This clonotype was found many times. The chain combines TRBV20-1 with TRBJ1-5; no definite D call. The CDR3 is made up of 12 amino acids. CDR1 is DFQATT and CDR2 is SNEGSKA in the germline V gene (reference sequence). V gave up 5 bases and J gave up 0 bases, with 5 bases separating them. The CDR3 nucleotides read TGCAGTGCTGCTTTTAGCAATCAGCCCCAGCATTTT. Translation gives CSAAFSNQPQHF.

This clonotype was recorded a few times. The chain joins TRBV4-2 to TRBJ2-5, with D perhaps TRBD1 or TRBD2 (6 bases each). Trimming removed 2 bases from V and 5 bases from J, with 15 bases in between. This CDR3 contains 15 residues. Germline V gene lookup returns CDR1 LGHNA and CDR2 YNFKEQ. The CDR3 sequence: CASSQTWEGGETQYF. The CDR3 coding sequence is TGTGCCAGCAGCCAAACTTGGGAAGGGGGGGAGACCCAGTACTTC.

This clonotype was seen many times. J is TRBJ2-2 and V is TRBV10-3; perhaps TRBD1 as D (5 bases). The CDR3 sequence is 15 residues long. Germline V gene lookup returns CDR1 ENHRY and CDR2 SYGVKD. Trimming pared 2 bases from V and 5 bases from J, leaving 12 bases between. The CDR3 DNA follows: TGTGCCATCAGTGAGAGAAATAGGGGAACCGGGGAGCTGTTTTTT. Protein sequence: CAISERNRGTGELFF.

This clonotype was counted at least ten times. The rearrangement links TRBV7-3 to TRBJ2-2; 7 bases align to TRBD2. There are 14 residues in the CDR3. The germline V gene has CDR1 SGHTA and CDR2 FQGTGA. V was clipped by 5 bases and J by 6 bases; unmatched bases: 6. The CDR3 loop reads CASSPTSVPGELFF. CDR3 bases: TGTGCCAGCAGCCCAACTAGCGTCCCCGGGGAGCTGTTTTTT.

The CDR3 DNA reads TGTGCCAGCAGACCAGACGCAACAGATACGCAGTATTTT. Translated, it gives CASRPDATDTQYF. The gene calls are TRBV5-4 and TRBJ2-3; D call uncertain. The CDR3 covers 13 residues. Germline assignment: CDR1 SGHNT and CDR2 YYREEE (reference sequence). V was pared by 5 bases and J by 3 bases, with 10 bases between. The full variable domain, rest sourced from reference TRBV5-4 and TRBJ2-3, is ETGVTQSPTHLIKTRGQQVTLRCSSQSGHNTVSWYQQALGQGPQFIFQYYREEENGRGNFPPRFSGLQFPNYSSELNVNALELDDSALYLCASRPDATDTQYFGPGTRLTVL.

The chain links TRBV9 to TRBJ2-5; D is unresolved. This CDR3 region has 14 residues. V was pared by 1 base and J by 2 bases, with 9 bases between. Germline-derived CDR1 and CDR2 are SGDLS and YYNGEE. CDR3 DNA: TGTGCCAGCAGCGTAAGCAGTGGGCAAGAGACCCAGTACTTC. As protein: CASSVSSGQETQYF.

The chain employs TRBV7-2 and TRBJ2-1; weak D call: TRBD2 (6 bases). Per the germline V gene, CDR1 is SGHTA and CDR2 is FQGNSA. There are 16 residues in the CDR3. V lost 2 bases and J 8 bases, leaving 19 bases between the germline ends. DNA of the CDR3: TGTGCCAGCAGCTTAAGAACGGGACTGAGCCACGATGAGCAGTTCTTC. Amino acid sequence: CASSLRTGLSHDEQFF.

This clonotype has at least ten counts. The gene calls are TRBV5-6 and TRBJ2-3, with D possibly being TRBD1 (6 bases). The CDR3 spans 14 residues. V was trimmed by 6 bases and J by 3 bases, leaving 14 bases between them. Germline lookup yields CDR1 SGHDT and CDR2 YYEEEE. CDR3 DNA: TGTGCCAGCACCCCGTTAGGGGGAACAGATACGCAGTATTTT. Translation: CASTPLGGTDTQYF.

At least ten counts were recorded for this clonotype. Mismatch with germline at one junction end may stem from a read error. This rearrangement joins TRBV5-1 to TRBJ1-1; D uncertain. The CDR3 is 14 residues long. From germline, CDR1 is SGHRS and CDR2 YFSETQ. Here the CDR3 reads CASSLAGRNTEAFF. The CDR3 nucleotides are TGTGCCAGCAGCTTGGCAGGAAGGAACACTGAAGCTTTCTTT.

This clonotype showed up just a few times. The chain has TRBV6-2 or TRBV6-3 and TRBJ1-2, with 9 bases matching TRBD1. Germline lookup yields CDR1 MNHEY and CDR2 SVGEGT. V trimming: 6 bases; J trimming: 4 bases; junction bases outside the gene matches: 9. The CDR3 contains 15 residues. CDR3 sequence reads: CASSPGTGKIYGYTF. The CDR3 nucleotides read TGTGCCAGCAGCCCTGGGACAGGGAAGATCTATGGCTACACCTTC.

This clonotype occurred a few times. The genes are TRBV7-2 and TRBJ1-4; 12 nucleotides align to TRBD1. With 2 bases clipped from V and 8 bases from J, the junction kept 6 bases outside the gene matches. This CDR3 contains 16 residues. CDR1 is SGHTA and CDR2 is FQGNSA in the germline V gene. The DNA for the CDR3 is TGTGCCAGCAGCTTAAGGGGGACAGGGGGCAAGGAAAAACTGTTTTTT. Its translation: CASSLRGTGGKEKLFF.

By its share, this clonotype is medium-sized. The rearrangement uses TRBV4-2 and TRBJ1-1, with 7 bases lining up with TRBD1. This CDR3 contains 14 residues. In germline, CDR1 is LGHNA, CDR2 YNFKEQ. V trimming: 5 bases; J trimming: 1 base; junction bases outside the gene matches: 4. CDR3 sequence (DNA): TGTGCCAGCAGCAAAGGGGACAGGAACACTGAAGCTTTCTTT. This translates into CASSKGDRNTEAFF.

The V call is TRBV5-1, the J call TRBJ2-3, with a tentative D call TRBD1 (6 bases). Germline values: CDR1 SGHRS, CDR2 YFSETQ. The CDR3 runs to 19 residues. V was trimmed by 0 bases and J by 0 bases, leaving 20 bases between them. The CDR3 nucleotides read TGCGCCAGCAGCTTGGCGACAGGAGTACTTACCTCTAGCACAGATACGCAGTATTTT. This codes for CASSLATGVLTSSTDTQYF.

This clonotype was recorded many times. The chain uses TRBV5-1 and TRBJ2-1; D is unresolved. This CDR3 contains 14 residues. V was trimmed by 3 bases and J by 0 bases, leaving 7 bases between them. CDR1 and CDR2 from the germline V gene are SGHRS and YFSETQ. CDR3 sequence (DNA): TGCGCCAGCAGCTCGGAGATCTCCTACAATGAGCAGTTCTTC. It is translated as CASSSEISYNEQFF.

This clonotype was seen a few times. V usage is TRBV12-3 or TRBV12-4 and J usage is TRBJ1-2; 7 nucleotides agree with TRBD1. This CDR3 region has 14 residues. J was trimmed by 6 bases and V by 7 bases; bases with no gene match: 11. As DNA, the CDR3 is TGTGCCAGCACCCCTCCGGGACAGAGGAATGGCTACACCTTC. Protein: CASTPPGQRNGYTF.

The rearrangement uses TRBV28 and TRBJ2-1; TRBD1 matches at 8 bases. Germline V gives CDR1 MDHEN, CDR2 SYDVKM. This CDR3 has 14 residues. Trimming at V came to 4 bases and at J to 8 bases, leaving 7 bases not matched to a gene. This CDR3 is CASSSWTGIDEQFF. The CDR3 nucleotides read TGTGCCAGCAGTTCCTGGACAGGGATCGATGAGCAGTTCTTC.

This clonotype was observed at least ten times. The chain couples TRBV6-2 or TRBV6-3 to TRBJ2-7; no definite D call. Germline CDR1 reads MNHEY; CDR2 reads SVGEGT. Trimming shortened V by 2 bases and J by 2 bases, and 13 bases separated the two germline ends. CDR3 length equals 15 residues. CDR3 bases: TGTGCCAGCAGTTACGGGCTGGACGACCCCTACGAGCAGTACTTC. Translating gives CASSYGLDDPYEQYF.

This clonotype was seen more than once but under ten times. The chain combines TRBV7-6 with TRBJ2-2; D not resolved. This CDR3 contains 12 residues. Trimming took 5 bases from V and 13 from J, leaving 14 bases between them. Looked up from germline, CDR1 is SGHVS and CDR2 is FNYEAQ. This CDR3 is CASSPGLLGLFF. DNA for the CDR3: TGTGCCAGCAGCCCTGGGTTGCTCGGGCTGTTTTTT.

This clonotype was observed a handful of times. V is TRBV7-9 and J is TRBJ1-5; D is unclear. This CDR3 has 13 residues. The V gene lost 5 bases and the J gene lost 7 bases, with 12 bases spanning the gap. CDR1 and CDR2 (germline): SEHNR, FQNEAQ (reference sequence). CDR3 loop: CASSRGPLQPQHF. The CDR3 DNA reads as TGTGCCAGCAGCCGCGGCCCCCTCCAGCCCCAGCATTTT.

This clonotype came up many times. The chain recombines TRBV4-3 with TRBJ1-3, with D perhaps matching TRBD1 (5 bases). The V gene lost 4 bases and the J gene lost 2 bases, with 9 bases spanning the gap. CDR3 size: 14 residues. The germline V gene has CDR1 LGHNA and CDR2 YSLEER. The CDR3 region has the DNA TGCGCCAGCAGCCGACAGTACCCTGGAAACACCATATATTTT. Amino acids: CASSRQYPGNTIYF.

The chain has TRBV5-6 and TRBJ2-1; 8 positions agree with TRBD2. Germline CDR1 SGHDT, CDR2 YYEEEE. The CDR3 covers 17 residues. J lost 3 bases, V lost 3 bases, and 11 bases had no gene match. Written as DNA, the CDR3 is TGTGCCAGCAGCTCCATGACGCTAGCGGGTTTCTACAATGAGCAGTTCTTC. Residues: CASSSMTLAGFYNEQFF.